What follows describes a single TCR beta chain. The sample comes from a study of blood T cell repertoires in COVID-19. Study context: The United States, Italy and Spain provided the acute and convalescent COVID-19 samples.

Generated by immunoSEQ multiplex PCR, the TCRdb table keeps only in-frame clones and is missing some. Of around 200,000 clones in the sample, more than 70% are singletons; the top ten hold 8% to 10%. Trimming cost V 3 bases and J 5 bases; bases outside gene matches: 11. The CDR3 extends over 16 amino acids. CDR1 is SGHDT and CDR2 is YYEEEE in the germline V gene. This clonotype was obtained from a woman aged 45 to 65 with acute or convalescent COVID-19. Material for sequencing was peripheral blood. This rearrangement joins TRBV5-6 to TRBJ2-7; the match to TRBD2 covers 10 bases. The DNA of the CDR3 is TGTGCCAGCAGCTCCTCCCTACCGGGACTAGCGAACGAGCAGTACTTC. Translated: CASSSSLPGLANEQYF.